This T cell receptor (beta chain) comes out of a study of cytomegalovirus exposure and HLA in healthy donors. Whole-study findings and limits: It was reported in a later analysis that an Asian-associated ancestry cluster showed fewer N-insertions than the 666-donor mean. There was a cluster of highly shared sequence variants that was likely a sequencing artifact. Presence/absence analyses took donor sequencing depth as roughly uniform. With DRB1 most and HLA-C fewest, TCR association rates differed between HLA loci in a later analysis.

CDR1 GTSNPN and CDR2 SVGIG come from the germline V gene (reference sequence). V trimming: 4 bases; J trimming: 1 base; junction bases outside the gene matches: 9. This CDR3 has 15 amino acids. The PCR employed 60 Vbeta primers together with 13 Jbeta primers. Libraries were prepared by immunoSEQ multiplex PCR; TCRdb keeps only in-frame clonotypes and omits some of them. The data show 65,000 to 70,000 clones, around 70% seen once. With respect to this clone: Its specificity is not known.

The sequencing sample was made of PBMCs. The sequence came from a woman aged 30 to 39 in good health and CMV-seronegative. The V call is TRBV30, the J call TRBJ1-1; 7 bases map to TRBD1. CDR3 in DNA: TGTGCCTGGATACCTACGACAGGGCCGAACACTGAAGCTTTCTTT. Translation gives CAWIPTTGPNTEAFF.